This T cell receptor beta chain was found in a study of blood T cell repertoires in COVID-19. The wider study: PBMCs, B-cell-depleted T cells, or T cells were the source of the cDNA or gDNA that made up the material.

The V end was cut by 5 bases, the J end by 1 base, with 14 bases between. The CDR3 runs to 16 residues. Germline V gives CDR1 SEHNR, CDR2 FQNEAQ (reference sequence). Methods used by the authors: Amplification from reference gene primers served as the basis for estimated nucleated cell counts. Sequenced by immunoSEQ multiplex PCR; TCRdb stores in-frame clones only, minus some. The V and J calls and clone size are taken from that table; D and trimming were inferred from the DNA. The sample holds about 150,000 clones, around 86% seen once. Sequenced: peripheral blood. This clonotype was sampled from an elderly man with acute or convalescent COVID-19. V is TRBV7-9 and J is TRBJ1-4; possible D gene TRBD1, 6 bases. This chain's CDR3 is CASSHRDTGTNEKLFF. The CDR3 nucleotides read TGTGCCAGCAGCCACCGGGACACCGGAACTAATGAAAAACTGTTTTTT.